This T cell receptor beta chain derives from a study of cytomegalovirus exposure and HLA in healthy donors. Background on the study: Previous work identified 95 million to 120 million unique TCR beta sequences from around 200 million T cells.

Primers for the PCR totalled 60 Vbeta and 13 Jbeta. The assay was immunoSEQ multiplex PCR, and TCRdb's table has in-frame clones only and misses some. The data contain around 140,000 clones, 77% of them seen just once; the ten biggest clones take up approximately 4.2%. Study observations and caveats: Investigators reported around 150 TCR beta chains as tied to cytomegalovirus. The productive fraction for most TCR beta V segments was about 87% or about 30% in an earlier analysis.

Germline V gene lookup returns CDR1 LNHNV and CDR2 YYDKDF (reference sequence). Trimming removed 1 base from V and 2 bases from J; junction bases left unmatched: 5. The CDR3 covers 16 residues. Of note for this clone: Its antigen is unidentified.

The chain employs TRBV15 and TRBJ2-3, with 8 bases that match TRBD1. Sequencing was done on a sample of PBMCs. This receptor was taken from a male donor in good health and CMV-seropositive. The DNA of the CDR3 is TGTGCCACCAGCAGAGTTCAGGGGGCCCCCACAGATACGCAGTATTTT. It encodes CATSRVQGAPTDTQYF.